Sequencing of this T cell receptor beta chain was carried out in a study of blood T cell repertoires in COVID-19. Study in general: The analysed material was cDNA or gDNA that came from T cells, B-cell-depleted T cells, or PBMCs.

In germline, CDR1 is SGHDT, CDR2 YYEEEE. The CDR3 length is 15 residues. V trimming: 1 base; J trimming: 5 bases; junction bases outside the gene matches: 5. Clones were read by immunoSEQ multiplex PCR, and TCRdb kept only the in-frame ones, dropping some. In the table there are around 220,000 clones, roughly 76% of which are singletons. The sequenced material came from peripheral blood. V usage is TRBV5-6 and J usage is TRBJ1-4; 7 positions match TRBD1. This clonotype was sampled from a human donor in a cohort sampled during active COVID-19. The CDR3 nucleotides read TGTGCCAGCAGCTTGCAGGACAGGTCGAATGAAAAACTGTTTTTT. It is translated as CASSLQDRSNEKLFF.